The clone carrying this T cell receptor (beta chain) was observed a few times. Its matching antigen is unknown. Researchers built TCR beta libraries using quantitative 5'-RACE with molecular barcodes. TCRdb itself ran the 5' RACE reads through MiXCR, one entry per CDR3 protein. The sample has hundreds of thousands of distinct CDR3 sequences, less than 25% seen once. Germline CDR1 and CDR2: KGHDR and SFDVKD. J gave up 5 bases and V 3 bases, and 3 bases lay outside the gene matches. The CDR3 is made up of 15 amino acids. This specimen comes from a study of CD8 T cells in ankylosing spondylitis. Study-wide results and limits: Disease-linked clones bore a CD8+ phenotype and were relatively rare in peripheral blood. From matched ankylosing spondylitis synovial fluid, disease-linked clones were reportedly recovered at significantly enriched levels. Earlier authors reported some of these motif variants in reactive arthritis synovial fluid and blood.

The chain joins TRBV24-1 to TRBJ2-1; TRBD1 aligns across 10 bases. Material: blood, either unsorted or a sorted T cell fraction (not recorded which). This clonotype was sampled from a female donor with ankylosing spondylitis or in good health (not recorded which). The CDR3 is CATSDRDRGNNEQFF. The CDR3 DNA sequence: TGTGCCACCAGTGATCGGGACAGGGGTAACAATGAGCAGTTCTTC.